Described below is a single TCR beta chain sequence and its context. This sample stems from a study of lymphopenia after photon versus proton radiotherapy. Libraries were prepared by immunoSEQ multiplex PCR; TCRdb keeps only in-frame clonotypes and omits some of them. Of around 12,000 clones in the sample, about 87% were seen once. Sequencing was performed on peripheral blood, taken from a patient treated with photon-based radiotherapy. This receptor was obtained from a man in his 60s with pancreatic cancer.

CDR3 sequence: CASSSSGWNSNQPQHF. The CDR3 DNA sequence: TGTGCCAGCAGCTCGTCAGGGTGGAATAGCAATCAGCCCCAGCATTTT. This sequence joins TRBV28 and TRBJ1-5, with a tentative D call TRBD1 (5 bases). This CDR3 comprises 16 residues. Germline assignment: CDR1 MDHEN and CDR2 SYDVKM. Trimming shortened V by 6 bases and J by 0 bases, and 15 bases separated the two germline ends.